The T cell receptor beta chain under discussion was sequenced for a study of T cells after posttransplantation cyclophosphamide. Treatment was busulfan-fludarabine conditioning, a marrow graft, and cyclophosphamide on days +3 and +4. Germline V gene sequence: CDR1 SGHTA, CDR2 FQGNSA. The CDR3 is made up of 14 amino acids. The junction had 0 bases not matched to a gene; V was cut back by 1 base and J by 0 bases. Only in-frame clones appear in the TCRdb table, and some are missing; sequencing was by immunoSEQ multiplex PCR. The sample lists about 22,000 clones, roughly nine tenths occurring once. As for this clone: Its antigen is unidentified.

Findings and limits, study-wide: Later blood repertoires were often dominated by clones from the donor CD8+ memory compartment. TRB clonality was highly associated with recipient CMV seropositivity and reactivation. Tissue-infiltrating T cells from skin or gut overlapped little with blood T cells.

The clonotype was recovered from a female patient under 45 who received an allogeneic stem cell transplant from an unrelated donor, was CMV-positive, and had no GVHD. Some of the T cells might come from the graft donor. The chain employs TRBV7-2 and TRBJ2-7, with 7 positions matching TRBD2. The sequencing used PBMCs, collected after allogeneic stem cell transplant with posttransplant cyclophosphamide. DNA of the CDR3: TGTGCCAGCAGCTTAGGCGGGGGCTCCTACGAGCAGTACTTC. Amino acid sequence: CASSLGGGSYEQYF.